This T cell receptor beta chain was found in a study of T cells after yellow fever vaccination. Study outcomes and limitations: Though it reached lower strength, the secondary response hit its peak faster, day 5 versus 15. Most primary-vaccination clones recurred post-booster (roughly 96% CD4, just over 85% CD8).

The germline gives CDR1 SGHTA, CDR2 FQGNSA. Trimming shortened V by 5 bases and J by 8 bases, and 15 bases separated the two germline ends. The CDR3 loop spans 13 amino acids. Remarks on this clonotype: Its antigen is unknown.

Making TCR cDNA involved 5'RACE template switching, which added UMIs and a universal primer site. TCRdb re-called the 5' RACE reads with MiXCR, one entry per CDR3 protein. The sample has hundreds of thousands of distinct CDR3 sequences, roughly a sixth seen once. The TCR originated in a man in his late teens or twenties who received the YFV17D yellow fever vaccine. This sequence joins TRBV7-2 and TRBJ1-2; D possibly corresponds to TRBD1 (6 bases). Material: PBMCs, obtained before the yellow fever booster vaccination. The CDR3 is CASSPGAGSGYTF. CDR3 in DNA: TGTGCCAGCAGCCCAGGGGCAGGGAGCGGCTACACCTTC.